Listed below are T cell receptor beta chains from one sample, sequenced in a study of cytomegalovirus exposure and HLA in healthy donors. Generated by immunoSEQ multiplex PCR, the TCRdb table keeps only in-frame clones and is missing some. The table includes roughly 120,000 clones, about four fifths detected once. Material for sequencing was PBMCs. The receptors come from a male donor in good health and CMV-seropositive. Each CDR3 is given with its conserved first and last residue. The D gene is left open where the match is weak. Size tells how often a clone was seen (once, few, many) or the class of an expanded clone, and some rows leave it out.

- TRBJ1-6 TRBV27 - CASSVTGRSYNSPLHF TGTGCCAGCAGTGTGACAGGAAGGTCCTATAATTCACCCCTCCACTTT
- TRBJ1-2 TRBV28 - CASRTASYGYTF TGTGCCAGCAGGACAGCGAGCTATGGCTACACCTTC
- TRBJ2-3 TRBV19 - CASSRTGTSTDTQYF TGTGCCAGTAGTAGAACCGGGACTAGCACAGATACGCAGTATTTT
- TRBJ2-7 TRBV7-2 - CASSLAPVREYEQYF TGTGCCAGCAGCTTAGCGCCTGTTAGAGAATACGAGCAGTACTTC
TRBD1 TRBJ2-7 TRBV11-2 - CASSLVNQGVEQYF TGTGCCAGCAGCCTCGTTAACCAGGGGGTCGAGCAGTACTTC
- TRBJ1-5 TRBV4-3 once CASSQDWEPDEPQHF TGCGCCAGCAGCCAAGATTGGGAGCCAGACGAGCCCCAGCATTTT
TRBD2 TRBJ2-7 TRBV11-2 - CASSFRGGQVSSYEQYF TGTGCCAGCAGCTTTCGCGGGGGGCAGGTGAGCTCCTACGAGCAGTACTTC
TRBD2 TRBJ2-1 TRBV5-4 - CASSPTSGSNNEQFF TGTGCCAGCAGCCCTACTAGCGGAAGTAACAATGAGCAGTTCTTC
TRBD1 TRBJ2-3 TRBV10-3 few CASSHFWTGGYSDTQYF TGTGCCAGCAGCCACTTTTGGACAGGGGGTTATTCAGATACGCAGTATTTT
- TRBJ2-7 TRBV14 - CASSPYRYYEQYF TGTGCCAGCAGCCCCTATAGATACTACGAGCAGTACTTC
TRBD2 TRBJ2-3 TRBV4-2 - CASSRAGESTDTQYF TGTGCCAGCAGCCGAGCGGGAGAGAGCACAGATACGCAGTATTTT
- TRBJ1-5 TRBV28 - CASSLGQGPQPQHF TGTGCCAGCAGTTTAGGGCAGGGTCCCCAGCCCCAGCATTTT
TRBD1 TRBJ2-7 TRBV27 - CATNLTGTAKGEQYF TGTGCCACCAACTTAACCGGGACAGCGAAAGGCGAGCAGTACTTC
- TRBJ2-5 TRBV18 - CASSPPGAQETQYF TGTGCCAGCTCACCGCCAGGGGCACAAGAGACCCAGTACTTC
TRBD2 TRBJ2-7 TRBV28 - CASSFRSAGPYEQYF TGTGCCAGCAGTTTTAGGTCAGCGGGACCCTACGAGCAGTACTTC
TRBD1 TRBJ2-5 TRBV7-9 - CASSLARRQGLEETQYF TGTGCCAGCAGCTTAGCTAGGAGACAGGGGTTAGAAGAGACCCAGTACTTC
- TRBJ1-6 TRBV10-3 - CAISVESQLDNSPLHF TGTGCCATCAGTGTCGAGAGTCAGCTAGATAATTCACCCCTCCACTTT
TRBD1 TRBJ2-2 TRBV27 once CASTPWAGQGASNTGELFF TGTGCCAGCACCCCTTGGGCGGGACAGGGGGCCTCGAACACCGGGGAGCTGTTTTTT
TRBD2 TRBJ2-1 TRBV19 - CASSITSGYNEQFF TGTGCCAGTAGTATAACTAGCGGTTACAATGAGCAGTTCTTC
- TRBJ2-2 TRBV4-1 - CASSQDVREAANTGELFF TGCGCCAGCAGCCAAGATGTCAGAGAAGCGGCGAACACCGGGGAGCTGTTTTTT
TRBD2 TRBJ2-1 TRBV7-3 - CASSLRTSGRGNEQFF TGTGCCAGCAGCTTACGGACTAGCGGGAGGGGTAATGAGCAGTTCTTC
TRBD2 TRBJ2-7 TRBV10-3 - CATASGRGYEQYF TGTGCCACTGCTAGCGGGAGGGGCTACGAGCAGTACTTC
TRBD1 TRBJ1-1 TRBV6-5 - CAAARTGQNTEAFF TGTGCCGCCGCACGGACAGGTCAGAACACTGAAGCTTTCTTT
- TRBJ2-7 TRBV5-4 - CASSPPGRVGVYEQYF TGTGCCAGCAGCCCCCCGGGCCGTGTAGGGGTTTACGAGCAGTACTTC
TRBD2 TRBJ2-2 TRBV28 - CASSSERERSTGELFF TGTGCCAGCAGTTCGGAGCGGGAGAGGAGCACCGGGGAGCTGTTTTTT
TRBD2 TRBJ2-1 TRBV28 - CASTSGGGQFF TGTGCCAGCACCTCCGGGGGGGGGCAGTTCTTC
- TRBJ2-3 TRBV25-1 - CASSAFLRGSTDTQYF TGTGCCAGCAGTGCTTTCCTTCGGGGAAGCACAGATACGCAGTATTTT
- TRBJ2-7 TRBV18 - CASSPPGSRDYEQYF TGTGCCAGCTCACCCCCCGGGTCCCGGGACTACGAGCAGTACTTC
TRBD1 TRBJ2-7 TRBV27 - CASRRYRGDEQYF TGTGCCAGCAGAAGATACAGGGGTGACGAGCAGTACTTC
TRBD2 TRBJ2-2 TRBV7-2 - CASSLPGLAGVTGELFF TGTGCCAGCAGCTTACCCGGACTAGCGGGAGTGACCGGGGAGCTGTTTTTT
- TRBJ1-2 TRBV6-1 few CASSEGDYGYTF TGTGCCAGCAGCGAGGGCGACTATGGCTACACCTTC
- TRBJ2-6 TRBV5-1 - CASSLITVFRQDIMTGANVLTF TGCGCCAGCAGCTTGATCACGGTTTTTAGGCAGGACATTATGACTGGGGCCAACGTCCTGACTTTC
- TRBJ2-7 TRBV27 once CASRIGGAPYEQYF TGTGCCAGCAGGATTGGAGGGGCTCCATACGAGCAGTACTTC
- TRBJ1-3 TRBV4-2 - CASSQGDSGNTIYF TGTGCCAGCAGCCAAGGAGACTCTGGAAACACCATATATTTT
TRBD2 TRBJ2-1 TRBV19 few CASRPSGDSYNEQFF TGTGCCAGCCGCCCTAGCGGGGACTCCTACAATGAGCAGTTCTTC
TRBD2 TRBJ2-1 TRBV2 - CASRAPSGGSVKEQFF TGTGCCAGCAGGGCTCCTAGCGGGGGCTCGGTAAAAGAGCAGTTCTTC
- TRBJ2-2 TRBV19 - CASSNGLGFTGELFF TGTGCCAGTAGTAACGGTCTCGGTTTCACCGGGGAGCTGTTTTTT
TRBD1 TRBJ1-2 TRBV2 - CASRTGLQLNYGYTF TGTGCCAGCCGGACAGGGCTTCAACTTAACTATGGCTACACCTTC
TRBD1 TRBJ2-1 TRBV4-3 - CASSRDRGSYNEQFF TGCGCCAGCAGCCGGGACAGGGGTTCCTACAATGAGCAGTTCTTC
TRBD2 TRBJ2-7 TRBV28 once CASSLLLPGRNEQYF TGTGCCAGCAGTTTATTACTACCCGGGAGGAACGAGCAGTACTTC
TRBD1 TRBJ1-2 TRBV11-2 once CASSLAGGVHGYTF TGTGCCAGCAGCTTAGCAGGGGGCGTCCATGGCTACACCTTC
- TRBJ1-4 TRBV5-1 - CASSLYINEKLFF TGCGCCAGCAGCTTGTACATCAATGAAAAACTGTTTTTT
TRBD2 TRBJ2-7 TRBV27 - CASSFTGGLEQYF TGTGCCAGCAGTTTTACGGGAGGGCTTGAGCAGTACTTC
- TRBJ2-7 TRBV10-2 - CASSEFPGDRYEQYF TGCGCCAGCAGTGAGTTTCCGGGAGATCGCTACGAGCAGTACTTC
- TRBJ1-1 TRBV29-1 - CSGARDGTEAFF TGCAGCGGCGCTCGGGATGGCACTGAAGCTTTCTTT
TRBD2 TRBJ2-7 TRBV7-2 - CASSPSLAGPYEQYF TGTGCCAGCAGCCCCTCTCTAGCGGGCCCCTACGAGCAGTACTTC
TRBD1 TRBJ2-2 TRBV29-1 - CSVYRGGGELFF TGCAGCGTCTACAGGGGCGGCGGGGAGCTGTTTTTT
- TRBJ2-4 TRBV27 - CASSARGAHSRGHF TGTGCCAGCTCCGCCAGGGGCGCGCACTCTCGGGGTCACTTC
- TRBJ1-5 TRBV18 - CASSPPQGNQPQHF TGTGCCAGCTCACCACCACAGGGAAATCAGCCCCAGCATTTT
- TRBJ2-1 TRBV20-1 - CSGRGVNEQFF TGCAGCGGCCGTGGAGTCAATGAGCAGTTCTTC